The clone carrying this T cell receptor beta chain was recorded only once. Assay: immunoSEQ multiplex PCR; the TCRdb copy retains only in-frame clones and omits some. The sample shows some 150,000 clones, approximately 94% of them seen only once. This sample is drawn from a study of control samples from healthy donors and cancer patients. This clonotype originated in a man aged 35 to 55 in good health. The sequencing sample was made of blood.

Here the CDR3 reads CASSTSLGQLDTQYF. In DNA, the CDR3 is TGTGCCAGCAGCACTTCCCTTGGACAGTTAGATACGCAGTATTTT. V and J are TRBV28 and TRBJ2-3; TRBD1 is a possible D gene (6 bases). Germline V gene sequence: CDR1 MDHEN, CDR2 SYDVKM. There are 15 residues in the CDR3. V lost 6 bases and J 5 bases, leaving 18 bases between the germline ends.